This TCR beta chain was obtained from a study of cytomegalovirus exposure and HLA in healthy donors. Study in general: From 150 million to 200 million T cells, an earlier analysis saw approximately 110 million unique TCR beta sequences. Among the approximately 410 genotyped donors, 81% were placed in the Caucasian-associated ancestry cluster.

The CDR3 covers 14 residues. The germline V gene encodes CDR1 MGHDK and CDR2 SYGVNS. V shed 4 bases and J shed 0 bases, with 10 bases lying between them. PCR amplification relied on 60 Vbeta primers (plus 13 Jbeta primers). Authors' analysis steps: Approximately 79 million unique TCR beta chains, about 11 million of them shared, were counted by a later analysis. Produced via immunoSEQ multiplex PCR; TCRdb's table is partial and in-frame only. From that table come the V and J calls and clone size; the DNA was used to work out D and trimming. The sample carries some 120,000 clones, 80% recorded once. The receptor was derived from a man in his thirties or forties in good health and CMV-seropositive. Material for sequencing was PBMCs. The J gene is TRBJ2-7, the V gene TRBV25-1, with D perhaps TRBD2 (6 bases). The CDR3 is CASSVLADSYEQYF. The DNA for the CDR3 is TGTGCCAGCAGTGTTTTAGCGGACTCCTACGAGCAGTACTTC.